This T cell receptor (beta chain) stems from a study of T cell responses to AZD1222 COVID-19 vaccine. This clone was seen a single time. Method: immunoSEQ multiplex PCR; TCRdb's copy keeps in-frame clones and lacks some. The table has tens of thousands of clones, about 88% seen once; the top ten hold less than 9%. The V end lost 2 bases, the J end lost 14 bases, and 22 bases lay between the germline ends. Germline CDR1 reads LGHDT; CDR2 reads YNNKEL (reference sequence). CDR3 length: 16 amino acids. The genes are TRBV3-1 (or the pseudogene TRBV3-2) and TRBJ1-6, with D tentatively TRBD1 (5 bases). Sequenced material: peripheral blood, taken 28 days after the second AZD1222 dose. This receptor was obtained from an adult who received the AZD1222 COVID-19 vaccine. CDR3 in amino acids: CASSQLAGQGSSALHF. CDR3 sequence (DNA): TGTGCCAGCAGCCAACTGGCAGGACAAGGGAGTTCGGCCCTCCACTTT.